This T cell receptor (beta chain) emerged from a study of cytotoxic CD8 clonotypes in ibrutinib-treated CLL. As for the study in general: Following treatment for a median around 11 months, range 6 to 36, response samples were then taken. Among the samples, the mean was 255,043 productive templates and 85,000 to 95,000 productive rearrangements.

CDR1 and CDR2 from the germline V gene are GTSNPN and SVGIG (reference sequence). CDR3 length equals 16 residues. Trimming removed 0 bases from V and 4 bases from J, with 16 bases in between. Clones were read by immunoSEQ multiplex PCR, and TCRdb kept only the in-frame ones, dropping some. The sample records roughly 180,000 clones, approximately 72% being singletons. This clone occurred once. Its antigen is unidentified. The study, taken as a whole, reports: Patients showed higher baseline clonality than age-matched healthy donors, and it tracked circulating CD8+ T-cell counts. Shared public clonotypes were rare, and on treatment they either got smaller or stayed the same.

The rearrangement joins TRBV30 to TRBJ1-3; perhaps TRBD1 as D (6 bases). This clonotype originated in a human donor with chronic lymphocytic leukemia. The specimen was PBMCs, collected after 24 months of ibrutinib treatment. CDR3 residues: CAWSVTLTGSGNTIYF. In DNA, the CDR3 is TGTGCCTGGAGTGTGACCCTAACAGGGTCGGGAAACACCATATATTTT. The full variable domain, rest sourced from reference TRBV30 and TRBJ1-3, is SQTIHQWPATLVQPVGSPLSLECTVEGTSNPNLYWYRQAAGRGLQLLFYSVGIGQISSEVPQNLSASRPQDRQFILSSKKLLLSDSGFYLCAWSVTLTGSGNTIYFGEGSWLTVV.